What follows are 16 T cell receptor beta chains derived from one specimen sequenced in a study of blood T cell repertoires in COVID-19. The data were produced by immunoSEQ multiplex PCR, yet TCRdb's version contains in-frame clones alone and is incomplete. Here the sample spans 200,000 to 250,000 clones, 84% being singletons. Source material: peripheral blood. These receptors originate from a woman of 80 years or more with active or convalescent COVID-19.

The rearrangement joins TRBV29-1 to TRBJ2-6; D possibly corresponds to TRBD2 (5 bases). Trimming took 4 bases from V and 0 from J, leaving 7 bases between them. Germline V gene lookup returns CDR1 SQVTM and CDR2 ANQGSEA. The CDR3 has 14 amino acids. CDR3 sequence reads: CSVGGISGANVLTF. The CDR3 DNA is TGCAGCGTTGGAGGGATCTCTGGGGCCAACGTCCTGACTTTC. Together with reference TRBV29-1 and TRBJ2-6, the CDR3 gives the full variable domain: SAVISQKPSRDICQRGTSLTIQCQVDSQVTMMFWYRQQPGQSLTLIATANQGSEATYESGFVIDKFPISRPNLTFSTLTVSNMSPEDSSIYLCSVGGISGANVLTFGAGSRLTVL.

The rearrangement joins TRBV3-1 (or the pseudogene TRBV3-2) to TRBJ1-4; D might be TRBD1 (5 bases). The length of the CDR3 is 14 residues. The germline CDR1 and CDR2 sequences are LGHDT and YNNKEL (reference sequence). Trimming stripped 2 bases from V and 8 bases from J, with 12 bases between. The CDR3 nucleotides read TGTGCCAGCAGCCAACGGGGGTTTCAAGAAAAACTGTTTTTT. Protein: CASSQRGFQEKLFF.

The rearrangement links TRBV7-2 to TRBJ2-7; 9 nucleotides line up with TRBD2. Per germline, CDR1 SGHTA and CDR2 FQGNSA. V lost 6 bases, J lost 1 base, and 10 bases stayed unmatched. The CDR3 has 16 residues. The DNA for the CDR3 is TGTGCCAGCAGACATAGCGGGAGTTTGCTGTCCTACGAGCAGTACTTC. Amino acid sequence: CASRHSGSLLSYEQYF.

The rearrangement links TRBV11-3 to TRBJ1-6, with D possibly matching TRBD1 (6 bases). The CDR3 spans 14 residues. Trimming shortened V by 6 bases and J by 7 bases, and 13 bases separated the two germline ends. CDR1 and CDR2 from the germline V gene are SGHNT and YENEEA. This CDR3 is CASRPQGWNSPLHF. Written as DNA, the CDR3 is TGTGCCAGCAGGCCCCAGGGGTGGAATTCACCCCTCCACTTT.

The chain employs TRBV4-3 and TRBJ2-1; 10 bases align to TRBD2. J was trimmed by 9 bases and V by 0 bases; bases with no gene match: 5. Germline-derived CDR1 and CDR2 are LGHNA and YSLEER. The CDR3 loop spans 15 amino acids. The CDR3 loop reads CASSQDSGGRSEQFF. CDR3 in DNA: TGCGCCAGCAGCCAAGATAGCGGGGGGCGGAGTGAGCAGTTCTTC.

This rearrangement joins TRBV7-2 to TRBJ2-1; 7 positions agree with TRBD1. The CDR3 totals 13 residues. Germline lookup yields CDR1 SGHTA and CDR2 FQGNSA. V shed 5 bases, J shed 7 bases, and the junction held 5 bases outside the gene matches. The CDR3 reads CASSRQGRNEQFF. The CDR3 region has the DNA TGTGCCAGCAGCAGACAGGGCCGGAATGAGCAGTTCTTC. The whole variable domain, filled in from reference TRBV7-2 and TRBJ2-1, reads GAGVSQSPSNKVTEKGKDVELRCDPISGHTALYWYRQSLGQGLEFLIYFQGNSAPDKSGLPSDRFSAERTGGSVSTLTIQRTQQEDSAVYLCASSRQGRNEQFFGPGTRLTVL.

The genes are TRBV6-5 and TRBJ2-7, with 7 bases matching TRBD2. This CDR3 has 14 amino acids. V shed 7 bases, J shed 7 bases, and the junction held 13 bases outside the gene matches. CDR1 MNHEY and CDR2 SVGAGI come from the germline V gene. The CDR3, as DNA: TGTGCCAGCAAAGCCAGCGGGGATTTCAGGGAGCAGTACTTC. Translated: CASKASGDFREQYF.

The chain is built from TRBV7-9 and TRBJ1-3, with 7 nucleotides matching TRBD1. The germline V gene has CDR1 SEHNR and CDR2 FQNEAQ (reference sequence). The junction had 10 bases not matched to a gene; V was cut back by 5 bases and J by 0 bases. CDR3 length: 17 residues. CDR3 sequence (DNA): TGTGCCAGCAGCCCCGGACAGGCGATCTTCTCTGGAAACACCATATATTTT. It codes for CASSPGQAIFSGNTIYF.

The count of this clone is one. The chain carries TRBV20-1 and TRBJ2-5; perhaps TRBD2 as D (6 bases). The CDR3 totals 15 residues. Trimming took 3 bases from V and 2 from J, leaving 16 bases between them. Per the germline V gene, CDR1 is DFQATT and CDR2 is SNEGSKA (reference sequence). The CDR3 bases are TGCAGTGCTAGTCGACAAACACTAGCTCAAGAGACCCAGTACTTC. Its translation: CSASRQTLAQETQYF.

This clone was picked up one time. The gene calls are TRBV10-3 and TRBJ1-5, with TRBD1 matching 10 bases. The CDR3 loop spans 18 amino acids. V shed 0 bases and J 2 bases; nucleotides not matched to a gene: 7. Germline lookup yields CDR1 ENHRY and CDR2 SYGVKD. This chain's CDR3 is CAISESRTGGKGNQPQHF. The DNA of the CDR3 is TGTGCCATCAGTGAGTCCAGGACAGGGGGTAAAGGCAATCAGCCCCAGCATTTT.

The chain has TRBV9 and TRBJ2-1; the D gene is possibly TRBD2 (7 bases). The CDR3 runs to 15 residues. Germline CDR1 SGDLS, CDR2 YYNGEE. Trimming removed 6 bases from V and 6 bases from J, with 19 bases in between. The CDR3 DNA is TGTGCCAGCACCCAGGGGCCAGCGGGGACCAATGAGCAGTTCTTC. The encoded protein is CASTQGPAGTNEQFF.

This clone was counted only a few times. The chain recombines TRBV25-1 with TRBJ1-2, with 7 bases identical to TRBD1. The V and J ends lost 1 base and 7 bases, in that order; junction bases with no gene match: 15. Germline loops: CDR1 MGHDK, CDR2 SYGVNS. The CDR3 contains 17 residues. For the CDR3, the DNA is TGTGCCAGCAGTGAATTGTCAGGGGGGAGCATTGCGGCTGGCTACACCTTC. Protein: CASSELSGGSIAAGYTF.

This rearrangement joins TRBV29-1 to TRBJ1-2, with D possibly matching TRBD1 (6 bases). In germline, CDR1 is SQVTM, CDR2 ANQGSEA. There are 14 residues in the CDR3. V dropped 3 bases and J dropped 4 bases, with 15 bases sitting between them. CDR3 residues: CSVDLGATSYGYTF. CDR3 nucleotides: TGCAGCGTTGATCTGGGGGCGACTTCCTATGGCTACACCTTC.

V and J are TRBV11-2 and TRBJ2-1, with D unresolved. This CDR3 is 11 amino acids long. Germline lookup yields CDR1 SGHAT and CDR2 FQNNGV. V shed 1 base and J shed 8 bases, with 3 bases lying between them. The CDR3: CASSLAHEQFF. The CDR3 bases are TGTGCCAGCAGCTTAGCTCATGAGCAGTTCTTC.

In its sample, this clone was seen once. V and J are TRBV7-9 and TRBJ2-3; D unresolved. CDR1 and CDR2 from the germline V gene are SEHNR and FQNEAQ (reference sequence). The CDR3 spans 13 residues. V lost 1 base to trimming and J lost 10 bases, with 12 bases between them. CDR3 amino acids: CASSLGVTLSQYF. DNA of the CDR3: TGTGCCAGCAGCTTAGGAGTCACCCTTTCGCAGTATTTT.

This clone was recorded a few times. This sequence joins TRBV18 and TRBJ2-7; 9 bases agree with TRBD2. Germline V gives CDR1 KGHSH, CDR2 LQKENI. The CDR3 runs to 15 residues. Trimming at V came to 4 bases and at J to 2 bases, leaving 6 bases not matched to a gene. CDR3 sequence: CASSQYWTSAYEQYF. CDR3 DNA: TGTGCCAGCTCACAATACTGGACTAGCGCCTACGAGCAGTACTTC.